These 26 T cell receptor beta chains were sequenced from one sample in a study of blood T cell repertoires in COVID-19. The protocol was immunoSEQ multiplex PCR, while the TCRdb copy is restricted to in-frame clones and leaves out a portion. There are about 160,000 clones in the sample; approximately 86% occur only once, and approximately 18% lies in the top ten. Material for sequencing was PBMCs or T cells enriched from blood (not recorded which). Source of these receptors: a man in his fifties or sixties who had recovered from COVID-19.

The chain couples TRBV11-1 to TRBJ1-2; tentatively, D is TRBD1 (6 bases). V lost 3 bases and J 2 bases, leaving 16 bases between the germline ends. Per germline, CDR1 SGHAT and CDR2 FQDESV (reference sequence). This CDR3 has 16 residues. The CDR3 DNA reads as TGTGCCAGCAGCTTTCCCAAAGCCACAGGGAACTATGGCTACACCTTC. It codes for CASSFPKATGNYGYTF.

The sample holds one count of this clone. The gene calls are TRBV7-2 and TRBJ1-5; D not certain. V lost 1 base and J 2 bases, leaving 9 bases between the germline ends. CDR1 SGHTA and CDR2 FQGNSA come from the germline V gene. The CDR3 is made up of 15 amino acids. Here the CDR3 reads CASSLDSTGNQPQHF. The CDR3 coding sequence is TGTGCCAGCAGCTTAGACTCCACGGGCAATCAGCCCCAGCATTTT.

This chain links TRBV10-3 with TRBJ2-7, with 10 bases identical to TRBD1. Germline assignment: CDR1 ENHRY and CDR2 SYGVKD. The V and J ends lost 4 bases and 4 bases, in that order; junction bases with no gene match: 7. The CDR3 is 15 amino acids. CDR3 sequence reads: CAISAMTGGGYEQYF. DNA of the CDR3: TGTGCCATCAGTGCTATGACAGGGGGCGGTTACGAGCAGTACTTC.

This clone was seen only a few times. The V call is TRBV14, the J call TRBJ1-3; D gene unclear. CDR1 and CDR2 (germline): SGHDN, FVKESK. The CDR3 sequence is 16 residues long. Trimming cost V 4 bases and J 4 bases, with 17 bases left between them. CDR3 sequence reads: CASSLWEGFAGNTIYF. In DNA, the CDR3 is TGTGCCAGCAGCCTATGGGAGGGCTTCGCGGGAAACACCATATATTTT.

The chain employs TRBV19 and TRBJ1-5; possible D gene TRBD1, 5 bases. CDR1 LNHDA and CDR2 SQIVND come from the germline V gene (reference sequence). This CDR3 contains 14 residues. V lost 3 bases to trimming and J lost 0 bases, with 6 bases between them. CDR3: CASSIQGSNQPQHF. The CDR3 DNA reads as TGTGCCAGTAGTATCCAGGGTAGCAATCAGCCCCAGCATTTT. The full variable domain, completed using reference TRBV19 and TRBJ1-5, is DGGITQSPKYLFRKEGQNVTLSCEQNLNHDAMYWYRQDPGQGLRLIYYSQIVNDFQKGDIAEGYSVSREKKESFPLTVTSAQKNPTAFYLCASSIQGSNQPQHFGDGTRLSIL.

The V and J genes are TRBV7-7 and TRBJ2-5; possibly TRBD2 for D (6 bases). CDR3 length: 13 amino acids. V lost 4 bases, J lost 5 bases, and 11 bases lay in between. The germline V gene encodes CDR1 SSHAT and CDR2 FNYEAQ (reference sequence). CDR3 DNA: TGTGCCAGCAGCTGGAGCGGAGGGGAGACCCAGTACTTC. Encoded protein: CASSWSGGETQYF.

CDR3 region: CASSYSGANTGELFF. In DNA, the CDR3 is TGTGCCAGCAGCTATAGCGGGGCCAACACCGGGGAGCTGTTTTTT. The chain recombines TRBV7-3 with TRBJ2-2; 8 bases are shared with TRBD2. The germline V gene encodes CDR1 SGHTA and CDR2 FQGTGA. Losses at the gene ends were 4 bases for V and 2 bases for J; bases not matched to a gene: 3. This CDR3 is 15 amino acids long.

Here the CDR3 reads CASSLNVATDTQYF. The CDR3 bases are TGTGCCAGCAGTTTAAATGTGGCCACAGATACGCAGTATTTT. This rearrangement joins TRBV28 to TRBJ2-3; unclear D gene. V lost 2 bases and J lost 2, with 8 bases in between. This CDR3 has 14 residues. CDR1 is MDHEN, CDR2 SYDVKM, per germline. Full variable domain (remainder filled in from reference TRBV28 and TRBJ2-3): DVKVTQSSRYLVKRTGEKVFLECVQDMDHENMFWYRQDPGLGLRLIYFSYDVKMKEKGDIPEGYSVSREKKERFSLILESASTNQTSMYLCASSLNVATDTQYFGPGTRLTVL.

The chain recombines TRBV7-6 with TRBJ2-5; possibly TRBD2 for D (6 bases). This CDR3 spans 15 amino acids. V was clipped by 3 bases and J by 4 bases, with 15 bases between them. Per germline, CDR1 SGHVS and CDR2 FNYEAQ. The CDR3 region has the DNA TGTGCCAGCAGCTTGTTTTTGGCGGGACTAGAGACCCAGTACTTC. Translated, it gives CASSLFLAGLETQYF. Full variable domain (remainder filled in from reference TRBV7-6 and TRBJ2-5): GAGVSQSPRYKVTKRGQDVALRCDPISGHVSLYWYRQALGQGPEFLTYFNYEAQQDKSGLPNDRFSAERPEGSISTLTIQRTEQRDSAMYRCASSLFLAGLETQYFGPGTRLLVL.

The chain couples TRBV24-1 to TRBJ2-5; a possible D gene is TRBD2 (6 bases). Germline V CDR1 and CDR2: KGHDR, SFDVKD. Trimming took off 12 bases at V and 5 bases at J, with 12 bases between the two ends. The CDR3 totals 11 residues. CDR3 in amino acids: CAAGTRETQYF. CDR3 bases: TGTGCCGCCGGGACTCGGGAGACCCAGTACTTC.

Here the CDR3 reads CASSGVYSNQPQHF. CDR3 DNA: TGTGCCAGCAGTGGAGTTTATAGCAATCAGCCCCAGCATTTT. The chain carries TRBV2 and TRBJ1-5; D is ambiguous. The germline gives CDR1 SNHLY, CDR2 FYNNEI. V was shortened by 4 bases and J by 0 bases, with 7 bases between the two germline ends. The CDR3 spans 14 residues. Full variable domain (rest looked up from reference TRBV2 and TRBJ1-5): EPEVTQTPSHQVTQMGQEVILRCVPISNHLYFYWYRQILGQKVEFLVSFYNNEISEKSEIFDDQFSVERPDGSNFTLKIRSTKLEDSAMYFCASSGVYSNQPQHFGDGTRLSIL.

The chain joins TRBV30 to TRBJ1-4; possibly TRBD1 for D (5 bases). The CDR3 consists of 13 residues. V lost 3 bases, J lost 10 bases, and 15 bases lay in between. Germline V gives CDR1 GTSNPN, CDR2 SVGIG (reference sequence). For the CDR3, the DNA is TGTGCCTGGAGGGCACGGGGCGGGGTAAAACTGTTTTTT. Translation gives CAWRARGGVKLFF.

This clone was seen only once. The V gene is TRBV29-1, the J gene TRBJ2-2; 7 nucleotides match TRBD1. This CDR3 is 14 amino acids long. With 4 bases clipped from V and 5 bases from J, the junction kept 7 bases outside the gene matches. Germline-derived CDR1 and CDR2 are SQVTM and ANQGSEA. The CDR3 coding sequence is TGCAGCGTTGGAACACAGGGGTGGACCGGGGAGCTGTTTTTT. Encoded protein: CSVGTQGWTGELFF.

The rearrangement uses TRBV6-5 and TRBJ2-5; possible D gene TRBD1, 6 bases. Germline V gene sequence: CDR1 MNHEY, CDR2 SVGAGI. V lost 6 bases and J lost 5, with 16 bases in between. The CDR3 runs to 14 residues. CDR3: CASRGSGESETQYF. In DNA, the CDR3 is TGTGCCAGCAGGGGATCAGGGGAATCGGAGACCCAGTACTTC.

This clone was detected a few times. The chain carries TRBV27 and TRBJ1-4; unclear D gene. The length of the CDR3 is 14 residues. Germline-derived CDR1 and CDR2 are MNHEY and SMNVEV (reference sequence). V lost 3 bases, J lost 8 bases, and 13 bases lay in between. This chain's CDR3 is CASSFKPTGEKLFF. CDR3 DNA: TGTGCCAGCAGTTTTAAACCTACGGGGGAAAAACTGTTTTTT.

The chain carries TRBV11-2 and TRBJ1-2; maybe TRBD1 (5 bases). The CDR3 is 14 residues long. CDR1 and CDR2 from the germline V gene are SGHAT and FQNNGV. Deletions cut 1 base from V and 8 bases from J, with 14 bases between. CDR3 DNA sequence: TGTGCCAGCAGCTTAGGGGGCAGCTCGCGGGGCTACACCTTC. Amino acids: CASSLGGSSRGYTF.

The V gene is TRBV5-1, the J gene TRBJ2-7; 13 positions agree with TRBD2. The CDR3 has 15 amino acids. Germline V gene lookup returns CDR1 SGHRS and CDR2 YFSETQ. V shed 4 bases and J 4 bases; nucleotides not matched to a gene: 5. The DNA of the CDR3 is TGCGCCAGCAGCACTGGGACTAGCGGGACGTACGAGCAGTACTTC. The encoded protein is CASSTGTSGTYEQYF.

This clone was found once. The V and J genes are TRBV29-1 and TRBJ2-7; the match to TRBD2 covers 7 bases. CDR3 length: 11 amino acids. The germline V gene encodes CDR1 SQVTM and CDR2 ANQGSEA. V dropped 6 bases and J dropped 4; count of bases not matched to a gene: 3. CDR3 coding DNA: TGCAGCGTCGGGACTACTTACGAGCAGTACTTC. It codes for CSVGTTYEQYF.

This chain uses TRBV7-9 with TRBJ1-2, with 8 bases matching TRBD1. The CDR3 sequence is 14 residues long. Germline trimming cut 1 base from V and 4 bases from J; bases unmatched to any gene: 2. Germline CDR1 SEHNR, CDR2 FQNEAQ (reference sequence). CDR3 DNA: TGTGCCAGCAGCTTAGGAGGGACAGGCTATGGCTACACCTTC. This sequence encodes CASSLGGTGYGYTF.

This clone was counted between two and nine times. The rearrangement links TRBV2 to TRBJ1-6; TRBD1 aligns across 7 bases. Germline-derived CDR1 and CDR2 are SNHLY and FYNNEI. The CDR3 is 17 amino acids. V was clipped by 5 bases and J by 10 bases; unmatched bases: 17. The DNA for the CDR3 is TGTGCCAGCAGTAAGGGACAGTCCATAGGAGGGGGCTCACCCCTCCACTTT. It codes for CASSKGQSIGGGSPLHF.

The chain couples TRBV10-3 to TRBJ2-2, with unresolved D. Germline V gene data show CDR1 as ENHRY and CDR2 as SYGVKD. This CDR3 region has 13 residues. V lost 2 bases and J 5 bases, leaving 6 bases between the germline ends. The CDR3: CAISELLTGELFF. Here the CDR3 DNA reads TGTGCCATCAGTGAGCTATTAACCGGGGAGCTGTTTTTT.

This sequence joins TRBV28 and TRBJ1-5; a weak D match, TRBD1 (5 bases). CDR1 and CDR2 from the germline V gene are MDHEN and SYDVKM. The CDR3 consists of 16 residues. V lost 4 bases and J lost 7, with 20 bases in between. This CDR3 reads CASSYLVRVQDQPQHF. CDR3 bases: TGTGCCAGCAGTTACCTCGTCAGGGTCCAGGACCAGCCCCAGCATTTT.

This chain joins TRBV5-1 and TRBJ1-6, with TRBD1 matching 11 bases. The CDR3 totals 18 residues. Trimming took 1 base from V and 1 from J; bases not matched to a gene: 4. Germline CDR1 SGHRS, CDR2 YFSETQ. The CDR3, as DNA: TGCGCCAGCAGCTTGAGAGGGACAGGGGGATCCTATAATTCACCCCTCCACTTT. It codes for CASSLRGTGGSYNSPLHF.

The chain joins TRBV19 to TRBJ1-5; D remains ambiguous. V lost 6 bases and J lost 6, with 12 bases in between. Per germline, CDR1 LNHDA and CDR2 SQIVND (reference sequence). The CDR3 runs 13 residues. For the CDR3, the DNA is TGTGCCAGTAGGGGTAGGGAGCGTCAGCCCCAGCATTTT. This gives the protein CASRGRERQPQHF.

V gene TRBV2 combines with J gene TRBJ2-2; tentatively, D is TRBD2 (7 bases). This CDR3 is built from 15 residues. V lost 6 bases and J 3 bases, leaving 14 bases between the germline ends. Germline V gene sequence: CDR1 SNHLY, CDR2 FYNNEI. CDR3 in DNA: TGTGCCAGCAGGGTCCGGGGGGCTTACACCGGGGAGCTGTTTTTT. It is translated as CASRVRGAYTGELFF.

V gene TRBV15 combines with J gene TRBJ1-3, with 7 nucleotides matching TRBD1. Per the germline V gene, CDR1 is LNHNV and CDR2 is YYDKDF (reference sequence). The CDR3 has 15 amino acids. V lost 0 bases and J lost 6; bases outside the gene matches: 5. Here the CDR3 DNA reads TGTGCCACCAGCAGAGATCAGGGGGTGGAAAACACCATATATTTT. Its protein product is CATSRDQGVENTIYF. Full variable domain (missing parts from reference TRBV15 and TRBJ1-3): DAMVIQNPRYQVTQFGKPVTLSCSQTLNHNVMYWYQQKSSQAPKLLFHYYDKDFNNEADTPDNFQSRRPNTSFCFLDIRSPGLGDTAMYLCATSRDQGVENTIYFGEGSWLTVV.